This TCR beta chain comes out of a study of cytomegalovirus exposure and HLA in healthy donors. The V end lost 5 bases, the J end lost 0 bases, and 9 bases lay between the germline ends. CDR3 size: 14 residues. Germline V gene sequence: CDR1 SGHTA, CDR2 FQGNSA. Researchers ran the PCR with 60 Vbeta and 13 Jbeta primers. Original processing methods: Later, 80 million or so unique TCR beta chains were counted in an analysis, and about 10 million of them were shared. TCRdb's table, derived via immunoSEQ multiplex PCR, lists solely in-frame clones and lacks some. That table furnishes V, J and clone size, whereas the DNA furnished D and trimming. The repertoire holds 77,000 or so clones, with roughly 84% as singletons.

The sample consisted of PBMCs. The TCR originated in a man between 65 and 79 years old in good health and CMV-seropositive. This rearrangement joins TRBV7-2 to TRBJ2-3; D is perhaps TRBD1 (6 bases). This CDR3 reads CASSRGQSTDTQYF. CDR3 nucleotide sequence: TGTGCCAGCAGCCGCGGACAGAGCACAGATACGCAGTATTTT.